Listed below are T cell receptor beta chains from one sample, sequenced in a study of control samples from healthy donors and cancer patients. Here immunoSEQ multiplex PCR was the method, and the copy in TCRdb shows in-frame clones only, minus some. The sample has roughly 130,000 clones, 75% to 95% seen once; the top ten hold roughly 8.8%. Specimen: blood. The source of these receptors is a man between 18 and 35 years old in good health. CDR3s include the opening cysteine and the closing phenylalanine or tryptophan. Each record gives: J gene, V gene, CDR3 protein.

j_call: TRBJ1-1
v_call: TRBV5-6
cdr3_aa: CASSPGTGVVGTEAFF

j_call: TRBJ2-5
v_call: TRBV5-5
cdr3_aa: CASSVTLGAETQYF

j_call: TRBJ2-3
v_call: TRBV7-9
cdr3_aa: CASSLGADTQYF

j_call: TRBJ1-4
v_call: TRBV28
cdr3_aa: CASSLAGAEEKLFF

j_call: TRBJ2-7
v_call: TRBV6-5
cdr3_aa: CASSRPGAQAYEQYF

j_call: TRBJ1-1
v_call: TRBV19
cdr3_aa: CASSIVGTEGQNTEAFF

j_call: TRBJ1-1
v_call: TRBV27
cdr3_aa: CASSLIWSGGVGTEAFF

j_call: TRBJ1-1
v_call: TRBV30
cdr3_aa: CAWSVRLGTEAFF

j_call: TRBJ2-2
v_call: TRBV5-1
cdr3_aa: CASSSGLAGENTGELFF

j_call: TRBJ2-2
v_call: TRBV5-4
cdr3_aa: CASSLDPGELFF

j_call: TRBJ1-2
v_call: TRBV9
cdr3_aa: CASSLGSDSYGYTF

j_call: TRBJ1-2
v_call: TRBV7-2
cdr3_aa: CASTFNRWGYGYTF

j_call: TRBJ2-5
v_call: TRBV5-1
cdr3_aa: CASSLSGTGETQYF

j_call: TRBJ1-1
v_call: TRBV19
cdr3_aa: CASSYRRRVGTEAFF

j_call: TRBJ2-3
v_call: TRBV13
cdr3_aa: CASSLERGADTQYF

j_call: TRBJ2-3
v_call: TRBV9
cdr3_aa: CASSAGGPTTDTQYF

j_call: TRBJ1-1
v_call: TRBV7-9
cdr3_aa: CASSLWNTEAFF

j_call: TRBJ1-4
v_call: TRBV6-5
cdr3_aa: CASSNGQGHEKLFF

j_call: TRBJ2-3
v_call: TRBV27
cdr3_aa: CASSPTTSGVRTDTQYF

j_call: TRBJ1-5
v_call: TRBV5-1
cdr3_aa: CASSWGPSNQPQHF

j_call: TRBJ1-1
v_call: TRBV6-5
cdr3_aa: CASSYGGTSTEAFF

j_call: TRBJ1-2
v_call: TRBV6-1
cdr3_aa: CASSEEVYVGNYGYTF

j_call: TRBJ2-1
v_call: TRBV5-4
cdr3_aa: CASSRTGGVRNEQFF

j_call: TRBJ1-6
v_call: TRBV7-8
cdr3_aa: CASSLGVARDNSPLHF

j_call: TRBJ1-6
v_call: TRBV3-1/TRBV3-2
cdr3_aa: CASSRGQAWSPLHF

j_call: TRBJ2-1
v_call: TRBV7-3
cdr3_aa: CASGGDRYNEQFF

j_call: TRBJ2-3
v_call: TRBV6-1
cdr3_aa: CASRGRQGGTDTQYF

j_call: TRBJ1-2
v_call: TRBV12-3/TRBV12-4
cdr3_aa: CASSLAFRAGYTF

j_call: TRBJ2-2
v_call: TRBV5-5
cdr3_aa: CASSFRTGYTGELFF

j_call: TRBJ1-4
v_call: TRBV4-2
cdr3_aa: CASSQDETGREKLFF

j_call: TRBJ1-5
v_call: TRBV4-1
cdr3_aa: CASSTQYRGSNQPQHF

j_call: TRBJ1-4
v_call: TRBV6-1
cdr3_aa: CASSEEGGTSEKLFF

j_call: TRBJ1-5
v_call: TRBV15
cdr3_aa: CATSRAGYSNQPQHF

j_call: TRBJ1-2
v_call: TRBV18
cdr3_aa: CASSALADPLGGYTF

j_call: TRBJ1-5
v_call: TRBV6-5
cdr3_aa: CASSTQGRGNQPQHF

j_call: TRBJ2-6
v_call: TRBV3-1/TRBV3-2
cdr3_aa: CASSPTGANVLTF

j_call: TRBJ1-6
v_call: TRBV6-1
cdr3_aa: CASSEAAGAYHSPLHF

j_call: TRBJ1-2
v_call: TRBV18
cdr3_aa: CASSPGMDRDGYTF

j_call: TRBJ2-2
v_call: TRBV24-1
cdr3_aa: CATSDSRQADGELFF

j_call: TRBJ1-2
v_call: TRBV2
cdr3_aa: CATLGNYGYTF

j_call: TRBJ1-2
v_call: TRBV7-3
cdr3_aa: CASSLDPRAGGGYGYTF

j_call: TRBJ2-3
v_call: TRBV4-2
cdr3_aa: CASSPGGSTDTQYF

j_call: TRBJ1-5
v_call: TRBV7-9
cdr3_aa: CASSLGVQGPSHQPQHF

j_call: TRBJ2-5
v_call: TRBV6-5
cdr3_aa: CASSPGVRETQYF

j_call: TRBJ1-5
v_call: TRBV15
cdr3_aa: CATSRWGRLSNQPQHF

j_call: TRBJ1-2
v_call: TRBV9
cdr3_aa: CASSVAGTGGYGYTF

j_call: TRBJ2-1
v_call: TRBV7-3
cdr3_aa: CASSSGTSGYNEQFF

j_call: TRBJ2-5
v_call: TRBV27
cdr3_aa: CASSGTGPSETQYF

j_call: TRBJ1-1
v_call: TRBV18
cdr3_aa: CASSPHPRWDTEAFF

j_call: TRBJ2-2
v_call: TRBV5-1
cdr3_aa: CASSLGQATGELFF

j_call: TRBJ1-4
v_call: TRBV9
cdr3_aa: CASSADNTNEKLFF

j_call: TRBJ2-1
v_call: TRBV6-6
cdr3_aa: CASSYSRSEQFF

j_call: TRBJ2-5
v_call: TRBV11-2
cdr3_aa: CASSLDRAQETQYF

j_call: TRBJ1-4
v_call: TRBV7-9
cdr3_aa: CASSLAPGGVNEKLFF

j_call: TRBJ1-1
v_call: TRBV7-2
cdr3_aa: CAKPRGTEAFF